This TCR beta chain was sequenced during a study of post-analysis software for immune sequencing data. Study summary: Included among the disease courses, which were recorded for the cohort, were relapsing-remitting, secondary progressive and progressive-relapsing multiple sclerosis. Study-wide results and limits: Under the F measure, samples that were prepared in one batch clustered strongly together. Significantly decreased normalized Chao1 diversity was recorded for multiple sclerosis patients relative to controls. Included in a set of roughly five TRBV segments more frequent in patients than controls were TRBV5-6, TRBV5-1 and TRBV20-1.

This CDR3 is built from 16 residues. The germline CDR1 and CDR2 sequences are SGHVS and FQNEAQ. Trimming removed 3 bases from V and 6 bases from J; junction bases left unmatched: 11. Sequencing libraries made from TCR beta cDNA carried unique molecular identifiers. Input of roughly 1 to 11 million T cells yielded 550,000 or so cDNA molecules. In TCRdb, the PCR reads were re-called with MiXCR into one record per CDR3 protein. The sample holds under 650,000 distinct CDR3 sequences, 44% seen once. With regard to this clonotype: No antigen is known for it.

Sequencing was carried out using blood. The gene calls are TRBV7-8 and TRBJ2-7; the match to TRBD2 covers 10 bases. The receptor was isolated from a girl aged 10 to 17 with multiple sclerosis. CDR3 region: CASSLGLANSGGEQYF. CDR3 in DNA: TGTGCCAGCAGCTTGGGACTAGCGAACTCGGGGGGCGAGCAGTACTTC.